This T cell receptor beta chain was recorded in a study of CD8+CD57+ T cells in acquired aplastic anemia. The CDR3 has 16 amino acids. Trimming at V came to 2 bases and at J to 3 bases, leaving 6 bases not matched to a gene. Germline V gives CDR1 KGHDR, CDR2 SFDVKD. About this clonotype itself: What it recognizes is unknown.

The use of genomic DNA as template underpinned the TCR beta VDJ and CDR3 profiling. In TCRdb, the reads were re-called with MiXCR into one record per CDR3 protein. The table lists 150,000 or so distinct CDR3 sequences, about 54% of them singletons. Individuals selected for sequencing had exhibited CD8+CD57+ cell expansion on flow cytometry. A severe acquired aplastic anemia diagnosis applied to all patients. Prior therapy had not been administered to any patient at the time of blood sampling. Findings and limits, study-wide: Overlapping CD8+ CDR3 repertoires of patients and controls contained approximately 28 shared sequences. Between patients and controls, CD8+ Simpson's diversity did not vary significantly.

The source of this sequence is a human donor with aplastic anemia. The chain has TRBV24-1 and TRBJ2-1; 7 bases map to TRBD2. The sample comprised sorted CD4+, CD8+, or CD8+CD57+ T cells (not recorded which) from PBMCs. CDR3 amino acids: CATSDSLAVLYNEQFF. The CDR3 DNA sequence: TGTGCCACCAGTGATTCCCTAGCGGTACTCTACAATGAGCAGTTCTTC.